This T cell receptor (beta chain) is drawn from a study of identical twins. General observations from the study: Out-of-frame alpha sequences common to twins were enriched for low generation probability.

Regarding this clonotype: Its specificity is unknown.

The CDR3 is made up of 15 amino acids. CDR1 and CDR2 from the germline V gene are KGHSH and LQKENI. V was trimmed by 3 bases and J by 6 bases, leaving 15 bases between them. Template switching introduced a universal primer site, and the cDNA bore unique molecular identifiers. Via MiXCR, TCRdb re-called the 5' RACE reads, giving one row per CDR3 protein. The data show about 730,000 distinct CDR3 sequences, with 21% seen just once and approximately 4.3% held by the top ten. This sample also belongs to another study, concerning T cells expressing NK-cell markers. As that report states: There were seven HCMV-seropositive donors and one seronegative donor among the eight sequenced.

The receptor comes from a young woman in good health. Sequencing input: PBMCs. The chain recombines TRBV18 with TRBJ2-1; no reliable D call. The CDR3 DNA is TGTGCCAGCTCACCTACGTTAGAGGAACTCAATGAGCAGTTCTTC. Translating gives CASSPTLEELNEQFF.